The 6 T cell receptor beta chains in this list originate from one sample, sequenced in a study of T cells after yellow fever vaccination. TCRdb redid the calling of the 5' RACE reads with MiXCR, one entry per CDR3 protein. The table shows 450,000 to 600,000 distinct CDR3 sequences, with roughly 13% occurring only once. The sequenced sample was PBMCs, obtained on the day of the yellow fever booster vaccination. Receptor source: a man aged 25-45 years who received the YFV17D yellow fever vaccine.

This chain uses TRBV20-1 with TRBJ2-7; D is unresolved. Trimming removed 3 bases at V and 4 bases at J, with 7 bases between. The CDR3 sequence is 11 residues long. Germline V gene sequence: CDR1 DFQATT, CDR2 SNEGSKA (reference sequence). The CDR3 DNA reads as TGCAGTGCTAGTCGGCTTTACGAGCAGTACTTC. Amino acid sequence: CSASRLYEQYF.

This clonotype showed up just a few times. CDR3 DNA: TGTGCCAGCAGTCCTCGCGGGCAGCGGGGTCCCTCCTACGAGCAGTACTTC. It codes for CASSPRGQRGPSYEQYF. V is TRBV25-1 and J is TRBJ2-7; 7 bases match TRBD2. The V gene end was trimmed by 5 bases and the J gene end by 0 bases; junction bases not matched to a gene: 13. Germline CDR1 reads MGHDK; CDR2 reads SYGVNS. The CDR3 covers 17 residues.

The rearrangement uses TRBV30 and TRBJ2-3, with TRBD2 as a possible D gene (6 bases). The CDR3 length is 13 residues. The germline V gene encodes CDR1 GTSNPN and CDR2 SVGIG (reference sequence). V lost 5 bases to trimming and J lost 1 base, with 10 bases between them. CDR3 sequence (DNA): TGTGCCTGGGGAGGGCCGGGCACAGATACGCAGTATTTT. It yields the protein CAWGGPGTDTQYF.

V gene TRBV7-9 combines with J gene TRBJ2-3; weak D call: TRBD1 (5 bases). The V gene lost 6 bases and the J gene lost 4 bases, with 11 bases spanning the gap. The CDR3 is made up of 13 amino acids. Germline assignment: CDR1 SEHNR and CDR2 FQNEAQ (reference sequence). CDR3 region: CASRPTDADTQYF. CDR3 DNA: TGTGCCAGCAGGCCGACAGATGCAGATACGCAGTATTTT.

In this sample, this clonotype turned up a few times. The genes are TRBV7-9 and TRBJ1-3; D remains ambiguous. The germline V and J ends were trimmed by 3 bases and 2 bases, with 11 bases remaining between them. The CDR3 is 15 amino acids. Germline CDR1 and CDR2: SEHNR and FQNEAQ (reference sequence). Here the CDR3 DNA reads TGTGCCAGCAGCTTTAGTCCTACCCCTGGAAACACCATATATTTT. It is translated as CASSFSPTPGNTIYF.

This clonotype was recorded a few times. This chain joins TRBV4-3 and TRBJ2-1, with D perhaps matching TRBD1 or TRBD2 (5 bases each). Between the trimmed V and J ends, which lost 4 bases and 8 bases, there was a span of 12 bases. This CDR3 comprises 13 residues. In germline, CDR1 is LGHNA, CDR2 YSLEER. The CDR3 nucleotides are TGCGCCAGCAGCCTTACCGGGACCCATGAGCAGTTCTTC. Translating gives CASSLTGTHEQFF.